Each of the 25 T cell receptor beta chains below was sequenced from the same sample in a study of blood T cell repertoires in COVID-19. Some clones are missing from TCRdb's copy, which holds only in-frame ones; the method was immunoSEQ multiplex PCR. The sample shows a few hundred thousand clones, roughly 77% of them seen only once. Specimen: peripheral blood. These receptors came from a woman of 80 years or more with acute or convalescent COVID-19.

This clone was observed a single time. The chain employs TRBV6-1 and TRBJ1-5; TRBD1 aligns across 8 bases. The CDR3 is 14 residues long. The germline gives CDR1 MNHNS, CDR2 SASEGT. V shed 3 bases, J shed 11 bases, and the junction held 9 bases outside the gene matches. The DNA of the CDR3 is TGTGCCAGCAGTGACAGGGGGCGCGGGGAGTCCCAGCATTTT. Its protein product is CASSDRGRGESQHF.

The chain links TRBV6-2 or TRBV6-3 to TRBJ2-7; D might be TRBD2 (6 bases). The germline V gene has CDR1 MNHEY and CDR2 SVGEGT. V was trimmed by 0 bases and J by 7 bases, leaving 19 bases between them. The CDR3 runs to 16 residues. The CDR3 spells CASSYSGLFPRGEQYF. The DNA of the CDR3 is TGTGCCAGCAGTTACTCTGGACTATTTCCGAGGGGTGAGCAGTACTTC.

CDR3 sequence reads: CASSVDTKGTLRTLHF. CDR3 DNA sequence: TGTGCCAGCAGTGTTGACACAAAAGGTACCCTCCGGACCCTCCACTTT. The V and J genes are TRBV6-1 and TRBJ1-6; D unresolved. The CDR3 consists of 16 residues. Trimming pared 4 bases from V and 14 bases from J, leaving 24 bases between. CDR1 is MNHNS and CDR2 is SASEGT in the germline V gene.

This clone was picked up one time. This sequence joins TRBV7-9 and TRBJ2-1, with TRBD2 identical over 12 bases. V dropped 4 bases and J dropped 4; count of bases not matched to a gene: 2. This CDR3 comprises 15 residues. CDR1 SEHNR and CDR2 FQNEAQ come from the germline V gene (reference sequence). The DNA for the CDR3 is TGTGCCAGCAGCTGGACTAGCGGGAAATACAATGAGCAGTTCTTC. This gives the protein CASSWTSGKYNEQFF.

V gene TRBV5-1 combines with J gene TRBJ2-5; TRBD2 aligns across 8 bases. The CDR3 spans 16 residues. Trimming took 2 bases from V and 1 from J; bases not matched to a gene: 7. From germline, CDR1 is SGHRS and CDR2 YFSETQ. CDR3 amino acids: CASSFSPGGVQETQYF. The DNA for the CDR3 is TGCGCCAGCAGCTTCAGTCCGGGAGGGGTCCAAGAGACCCAGTACTTC. The variable domain in full, with the rest retrieved from reference TRBV5-1 and TRBJ2-5, is KAGVTQTPRYLIKTRGQQVTLSCSPISGHRSVSWYQQTPGQGLQFLFEYFSETQRNKGNFPGRFSGRQFSNSRSEMNVSTLELGDSALYLCASSFSPGGVQETQYFGPGTRLLVL.

The chain uses TRBV6-1 and TRBJ1-6; unclear D gene. Germline CDR1 MNHNS, CDR2 SASEGT. The CDR3 runs 17 residues. Trimming shortened V by 3 bases and J by 7 bases, and 19 bases separated the two germline ends. The CDR3, as DNA: TGTGCCAGCAGTGACCCATCAGGAAAGACATTCAATTCACCCCTCCACTTT. It is translated as CASSDPSGKTFNSPLHF.

J is TRBJ2-3 and V is TRBV5-1, with TRBD2 identical over 8 bases. This CDR3 spans 12 amino acids. Germline V lookup: CDR1 SGHRS, CDR2 YFSETQ. V gave up 10 bases and J gave up 5 bases; unmatched junction bases: 6. In DNA form, the CDR3 reads TGCGCCGGGCGGGGGGCGCGAGATACGCAGTATTTT. It translates to CAGRGARDTQYF. Using reference TRBV5-1 and TRBJ2-3 for the parts outside the CDR3, the full variable domain is KAGVTQTPRYLIKTRGQQVTLSCSPISGHRSVSWYQQTPGQGLQFLFEYFSETQRNKGNFPGRFSGRQFSNSRSEMNVSTLELGDSALYLCAGRGARDTQYFGPGTRLTVL.

The CDR3 coding sequence is TGTGCCAGCAGTGAACTGGACAGGGCCCAGCCCCAGCATTTT. Translating gives CASSELDRAQPQHF. V is TRBV6-1 and J is TRBJ1-5; 8 bases are a match to TRBD1. Germline-derived CDR1 and CDR2 are MNHNS and SASEGT. After removal of 2 bases from V and 7 bases from J, the junction contained 4 bases not matched to a gene. The CDR3 totals 14 residues.

The chain links TRBV5-4 to TRBJ1-5; tentatively, D is TRBD1 (5 bases). This CDR3 is 14 amino acids long. V shed 4 bases and J shed 4 bases, with 12 bases lying between them. Germline V gene data show CDR1 as SGHNT and CDR2 as YYREEE (reference sequence). CDR3 sequence (DNA): TGTGCCAGCAGCCTTGACAGAGATAATCAGCCCCAGCATTTT. It codes for CASSLDRDNQPQHF.

The chain is built from TRBV2 and TRBJ2-7; TRBD2 agrees at 10 bases. This CDR3 spans 11 amino acids. The germline V gene has CDR1 SNHLY and CDR2 FYNNEI. V trimming: 6 bases; J trimming: 9 bases; junction bases outside the gene matches: 2. CDR3 in amino acids: CASRGLATQYF. The CDR3 DNA reads as TGTGCCAGCAGGGGACTAGCGACGCAGTACTTC.

The genes are TRBV6-5 and TRBJ1-5; D is perhaps TRBD1 (5 bases). Trimming removed 5 bases at V and 0 bases at J, with 11 bases between. CDR1 and CDR2 from the germline V gene are MNHEY and SVGAGI. The CDR3 runs 15 residues. CDR3 DNA sequence: TGTGCCAGCAGTCGCTCCAGGGTTAGCAATCAGCCCCAGCATTTT. Protein product: CASSRSRVSNQPQHF.

The V and J genes are TRBV19 and TRBJ1-3; TRBD1 is a possible D gene (5 bases). With 7 bases removed from V and 2 bases from J, the gap between germline ends came to 12 bases. The germline V gene has CDR1 LNHDA and CDR2 SQIVND (reference sequence). The CDR3 is made up of 14 amino acids. CDR3 amino acids: CASTSARAGNTIYF. In nucleotides, the CDR3 is TGTGCCAGTACCTCGGCCAGGGCTGGAAACACCATATATTTT.

The chain has TRBV12-3 or TRBV12-4 and TRBJ1-5; no clear D. V dropped 4 bases and J dropped 0 bases, with 4 bases sitting between them. This CDR3 spans 13 amino acids. DNA of the CDR3: TGTGCCAGCAGTTCCTATAGCAATCAGCCCCAGCATTTT. This gives the protein CASSSYSNQPQHF.

The chain links TRBV27 to TRBJ2-7; 13 bases are a match to TRBD2. Germline V gene sequence: CDR1 MNHEY, CDR2 SMNVEV (reference sequence). The CDR3 extends over 15 amino acids. With 6 bases clipped from V and 9 bases from J, the junction kept 11 bases outside the gene matches. CDR3 bases: TGTGCCAGCAGCTTAGGACTAGCGGGAGTGGAAGGGCAGTACTTC. Protein product: CASSLGLAGVEGQYF.

The chain recombines TRBV27 with TRBJ2-7; 16 bases fit TRBD2. The CDR3 spans 20 residues. J gave up 4 bases and V 6 bases, and 18 bases lay outside the gene matches. Germline CDR1 MNHEY, CDR2 SMNVEV (reference sequence). DNA of the CDR3: TGTGCCAGCAGAGCCAGAGCCGGGACTAGCGGGAGGGCCGTCCTATACGAGCAGTACTTC. Translated: CASRARAGTSGRAVLYEQYF.

Only one count was recorded for this clone. The chain couples TRBV10-3 to TRBJ2-7; D possibly corresponds to TRBD2 (6 bases). Germline V gene sequence: CDR1 ENHRY, CDR2 SYGVKD. The ends were cut back, 4 bases at V and 3 bases at J, with 13 bases in the middle. The length of the CDR3 is 14 residues. CDR3 bases: TGTGCCATCAGTGCGGCGGGAACTGACTACGAGCAGTACTTC. Residues: CAISAAGTDYEQYF.

The J gene is TRBJ2-3, the V gene TRBV6-5; D ambiguous. The CDR3 totals 14 residues. Trimming took 6 bases from V and 3 from J, leaving 13 bases between them. From germline, CDR1 is MNHEY and CDR2 SVGAGI. The CDR3 loop reads CASRLRSETDTQYF. The CDR3 DNA reads as TGTGCCAGCAGATTAAGGAGCGAGACAGATACGCAGTATTTT.

The chain has TRBV27 and TRBJ1-2, with unresolved D. Per germline, CDR1 MNHEY and CDR2 SMNVEV (reference sequence). The CDR3 is 14 amino acids. V gave up 3 bases and J gave up 1 base, with 9 bases separating them. This CDR3 is CASSFRQNNYGYTF. The CDR3 coding sequence is TGTGCCAGCAGTTTCAGGCAGAATAACTATGGCTACACCTTC.

The rearrangement uses TRBV3-1 (or the pseudogene TRBV3-2) and TRBJ2-5; weak D call: TRBD2 (7 bases). The germline V gene has CDR1 LGHDT and CDR2 YNNKEL (reference sequence). Deletions cut 5 bases from V and 0 bases from J, with 16 bases between. The CDR3 length is 16 residues. The CDR3 here is CASSEWGGGNQETQYF. In nucleotides, the CDR3 is TGTGCCAGCAGCGAGTGGGGAGGGGGAAACCAAGAGACCCAGTACTTC.

This chain connects TRBV14 to TRBJ1-2, with TRBD1 matching 12 bases. Germline CDR1 reads SGHDN; CDR2 reads FVKESK. This CDR3 comprises 17 residues. The J segment lost 3 bases and the V segment lost 4 bases, leaving 9 bases of the junction unmatched. The CDR3 coding sequence is TGTGCCAGCAGCCCCGGGACAGGGGGCGCAGGGGACTATGGCTACACCTTC. This encodes CASSPGTGGAGDYGYTF.

This chain links TRBV6-1 with TRBJ1-6; 7 bases line up with TRBD1. The germline CDR1 and CDR2 sequences are MNHNS and SASEGT. The CDR3 has 15 amino acids. With V trimmed by 3 bases and J by 5 bases, 4 bases remained unmatched. The CDR3 loop reads CASSDPTGNNSPLHF. Here the CDR3 DNA reads TGTGCCAGCAGTGACCCGACAGGGAATAATTCACCCCTCCACTTT.

J is TRBJ1-2 and V is TRBV12-3 or TRBV12-4, with TRBD1 as a possible D gene (6 bases). The CDR3 is made up of 12 amino acids. V lost 4 bases and J 5 bases, leaving 8 bases between the germline ends. The CDR3 nucleotides are TGTGCCAGCAGTTGGGGGCGGTATGGCTACACCTTC. It codes for CASSWGRYGYTF.

The chain links TRBV5-4 to TRBJ2-2; 11 bases are shared with TRBD2. V gave up 2 bases and J gave up 5 bases; unmatched junction bases: 8. The CDR3 contains 17 residues. Germline V gene data show CDR1 as SGHNT and CDR2 as YYREEE (reference sequence). In DNA, the CDR3 is TGTGCCAGCAGCTTCAGACTAGCGGGATTTAGAACCGGGGAGCTGTTTTTT. Translation gives CASSFRLAGFRTGELFF. Drawing the rest from reference TRBV5-4 and TRBJ2-2, the complete variable domain is ETGVTQSPTHLIKTRGQQVTLRCSSQSGHNTVSWYQQALGQGPQFIFQYYREEENGRGNFPPRFSGLQFPNYSSELNVNALELDDSALYLCASSFRLAGFRTGELFFGEGSRLTVL.

V is TRBV18 and J is TRBJ1-1; D is perhaps TRBD1 (5 bases). The CDR3 is 15 residues long. The germline V and J ends were trimmed by 4 bases and 4 bases, with 16 bases remaining between them. CDR1 is KGHSH and CDR2 is LQKENI in the germline V gene. The CDR3 DNA reads TGTGCCAGCTCACGAAGGTGGGACTGGGGCACTGAAGCTTTCTTT. This translates into CASSRRWDWGTEAFF. Together with reference TRBV18 and TRBJ1-1, the CDR3 gives the full variable domain: NAGVMQNPRHLVRRRGQEARLRCSPMKGHSHVYWYRQLPEEGLKFMVYLQKENIIDESGMPKERFSAEFPKEGPSILRIQQVVRGDSAAYFCASSRRWDWGTEAFFGQGTRLTVV.

V usage is TRBV27 and J usage is TRBJ1-5, with 8 bases matching TRBD1. Trimming cost V 5 bases and J 6 bases; bases outside gene matches: 9. This CDR3 is built from 15 residues. In germline, CDR1 is MNHEY, CDR2 SMNVEV (reference sequence). CDR3 DNA: TGTGCCAGCAGTCCCCTAAACAGGGGGGGTCAGCCCCAGCATTTT. Protein product: CASSPLNRGGQPQHF.